Shown below are 2 T cell receptor beta chains from a single sample sequenced in a study of cytomegalovirus exposure and HLA in healthy donors. 13 Jbeta primers and 60 Vbeta primers were used for the PCR. Sequencing was performed with immunoSEQ multiplex PCR; in TCRdb, only in-frame clones are kept and a portion is missing. The data contain some 120,000 clones, 70% to 75% of them seen just once; the ten biggest clones take up less than 2.5%. Sequenced: PBMCs. These TCRs come from a woman aged 40 to 49 in good health and CMV-seropositive.

This rearrangement joins TRBV5-1 to TRBJ2-3, with 10 bases matching TRBD2. V lost 4 bases, J lost 1 base, and 9 bases stayed unmatched. This CDR3 comprises 17 residues. Germline V gene sequence: CDR1 SGHRS, CDR2 YFSETQ. The CDR3 DNA follows: TGCGCCAGCAGCCGGGGGACTAGCGAGAGGGGCACAGATACGCAGTATTTT. Protein: CASSRGTSERGTDTQYF.

V gene TRBV30 combines with J gene TRBJ1-5; 8 bases map to TRBD1. The germline V gene has CDR1 GTSNPN and CDR2 SVGIG (reference sequence). The J segment lost 7 bases and the V segment lost 5 bases, leaving 7 bases of the junction unmatched. CDR3 length equals 13 residues. CDR3 protein: CAWAQGAEQPQHF. The CDR3 coding sequence is TGTGCCTGGGCGCAGGGGGCTGAACAGCCCCAGCATTTT.